These T cell receptor beta chains were read from a single sample in a study of blood T cell repertoires in COVID-19. Libraries were prepared by immunoSEQ multiplex PCR; TCRdb keeps only in-frame clonotypes and omits some of them. The sample has about 90,000 clones; around 92% are singletons. Sequenced: peripheral blood. The receptors were gathered from a man aged 50-60 years with COVID-19, enrolled during active disease. The CDR3 runs from the conserved cysteine through the conserved F or W. D genes are given only for firm matches. Size tells how often a clone was seen (once, few, many) or the class of an expanded clone, and some rows leave it out.

CDR3 length	V gene	J gene	clone size	D gene	CDR3 protein	CDR3 DNA
14	TRBV9	TRBJ1-2	.	.	CASSVGGRSYGYTF	TGTGCCAGCAGCGTCGGGGGGCGAAGCTATGGCTACACCTTC
14	TRBV7-3	TRBJ2-7	.	TRBD2	CASSPGLVDYEQYF	TGTGCCAGCAGCCCCGGACTAGTTGACTACGAGCAGTACTTC
15	TRBV4-1	TRBJ1-5	.	TRBD1	CASSQTGGLNQPQHF	TGCGCCAGCAGCCAGACAGGGGGACTCAATCAGCCCCAGCATTTT
16	TRBV27	TRBJ2-5	.	.	CASSVDRSPLIETQYF	TGTGCCAGCAGTGTCGACAGGTCTCCACTTATAGAGACCCAGTACTTC
14	TRBV6-5	TRBJ1-6	.	.	CASGRGGTNSPLHF	TGTGCCAGCGGGAGGGGGGGAACAAATTCACCCCTCCACTTT
14	TRBV11-2	TRBJ1-1	once	TRBD1	CASSWGQGSTEAFF	TGTGCCAGCAGTTGGGGACAGGGGAGCACTGAAGCTTTCTTT
19	TRBV9	TRBJ1-3	.	TRBD1	CASSERDRAIPSSGNTIYF	TGTGCCAGCAGCGAAAGGGACAGGGCGATACCGAGCTCTGGAAACACCATATATTTT
19	TRBV19	TRBJ2-5	.	TRBD2	CASSTTPATPRTRKETQYF	TGTGCCAGTAGCACCACCCCGGCCACACCCAGGACTAGAAAAGAGACCCAGTACTTC
14	TRBV15	TRBJ1-1	.	TRBD1	CATTLDRVNTEAFF	TGTGCCACCACCTTGGACAGGGTGAACACTGAAGCTTTCTTT
15	TRBV7-8	TRBJ1-6	.	.	CASSLVAGRNSPLHF	TGTGCCAGCAGCTTAGTGGCAGGGCGAAATTCACCCCTCCACTTT
14	TRBV7-2	TRBJ1-2	.	TRBD1	CASSLQGGLYGYTF	TGTGCCAGCAGCTTACAGGGGGGATTATATGGCTACACCTTC
14	TRBV4-3	TRBJ1-6	few	.	CASSQEAGNSPLHF	TGCGCCAGCAGCCAAGAGGCAGGGAATTCACCCCTCCACTTT
14	TRBV6-6	TRBJ2-1	.	.	CASSYGFEAGFHIF	TGTGCCAGCAGTTACGGTTTTGAGGCGGGGTTCCACATCTTC
15	TRBV6-5	TRBJ1-1	.	TRBD1	CASSYSPDRGTEAFF	TGTGCCAGCAGTTACTCCCCGGACAGGGGTACTGAAGCTTTCTTT
15	TRBV11-3	TRBJ2-2	.	.	CASSSPGLRSGELFF	TGTGCCAGCAGCTCCCCGGGATTAAGGTCCGGGGAGCTGTTTTTT
13	TRBV6-1	TRBJ1-2	.	.	CASSETEGDGYTF	TGTGCCAGCAGTGAGACCGAGGGGGATGGCTACACCTTC
17	TRBV3-1/TRBV3-2	TRBJ1-4	.	TRBD1	CASSQEGDRLDGEKLFF	TGTGCCAGCAGCCAAGAGGGGGACAGGTTGGATGGTGAAAAACTGTTTTTT
13	TRBV2	TRBJ1-3	.	.	CASIEDSGNTIYF	TGTGCCAGCATAGAAGACTCTGGAAACACCATATATTTT
15	TRBV28	TRBJ2-5	.	TRBD1	CASSFYGQGEETQYF	TGTGCCAGCAGTTTTTATGGTCAGGGGGAGGAGACCCAGTACTTC
16	TRBV2	TRBJ2-7	few	.	CASSEAEDGSSYEQYF	TGTGCCAGCAGTGAAGCTGAGGACGGGAGCTCCTACGAGCAGTACTTC
14	TRBV19	TRBJ1-2	.	TRBD1	CASRMGRGDYGYTF	TGTGCCAGTAGGATGGGCAGGGGGGACTATGGCTACACCTTC
14	TRBV7-2	TRBJ2-7	.	.	CASSSSGTTYEQYF	TGTGCCAGCAGCTCGTCCGGGACAACCTACGAGCAGTACTTC
14	TRBV6-1	TRBJ1-2	.	.	CASSEVLGDSGYTF	TGTGCCAGCAGTGAAGTTCTAGGCGATTCAGGCTACACCTTC
16	TRBV10-3	TRBJ2-7	.	TRBD2	CAISPGLAGGSYEQYF	TGTGCCATCAGTCCGGGACTAGCGGGGGGATCCTACGAGCAGTACTTC
15	TRBV27	TRBJ2-1	.	.	CASSYGTRPYNEQFF	TGTGCCAGCAGCTACGGGACAAGGCCGTACAATGAGCAGTTCTTC
18	TRBV4-2	TRBJ1-4	.	.	CASSQPGVRERANEKLFF	TGTGCCAGCAGCCAACCCGGGGTGAGGGAGCGGGCTAATGAAAAACTGTTTTTT
16	TRBV5-1	TRBJ2-1	.	.	CASSLGTAGTYNEQFF	TGCGCCAGCAGCTTGGGGACGGCGGGGACGTACAATGAGCAGTTCTTC
16	TRBV14	TRBJ1-6	.	.	CASSQVLRGARSPLHF	TGTGCCAGCAGCCAAGTACTACGGGGGGCGAGATCACCCCTCCACTTT
16	TRBV11-2	TRBJ2-7	.	TRBD2	CASSFHTSGGLGEQYF	TGTGCCAGCAGCTTTCACACTAGCGGGGGTTTGGGCGAGCAGTACTTC
12	TRBV27	TRBJ1-1	.	.	CATRRGNTEAFF	TGTGCCACCCGCCGGGGGAACACTGAAGCTTTCTTT
15	TRBV20-1	TRBJ1-4	.	TRBD1	CSASAGGATNEKLFF	TGCAGTGCTAGTGCAGGGGGAGCAACTAATGAAAAACTGTTTTTT
16	TRBV2	TRBJ2-1	.	.	CASSEAWDISYNEQFF	TGTGCCAGCAGTGAAGCTTGGGACATTTCCTACAATGAGCAGTTCTTC
12	TRBV2	TRBJ1-2	.	.	CASSASGDGYTF	TGTGCCAGCAGTGCGTCAGGGGATGGCTACACCTTC
12	TRBV6-6	TRBJ2-4	.	.	CASSYSNRGPYF	TGTGCCAGCAGTTACTCGAATAGGGGTCCGTACTTC
9	TRBV11-3	TRBJ1-1	.	.	CASRPDSRF	TGTGCCAGCAGACCTGACTCCCGATTT
16	TRBV5-1	TRBJ1-3	once	TRBD1	CASSSGHTGDGNTIYF	TGCGCCAGCAGCTCCGGCCACACAGGGGACGGAAACACCATATATTTT
14	TRBV6-5	TRBJ1-6	once	.	CASSSRAYNSPLHF	TGTGCCAGCAGTTCCCGGGCCTATAATTCACCCCTCCACTTT
16	TRBV4-1	TRBJ1-2	few	.	CASSPSGARRVHGYTF	TGCGCCAGCAGCCCTTCGGGAGCCCGCAGGGTACATGGCTACACCTTC
15	TRBV7-8	TRBJ2-5	.	.	CASSLSITGGETQYF	TGTGCCAGCAGCTTATCTATAACGGGCGGGGAGACCCAGTACTTC
15	TRBV2	TRBJ2-2	.	.	CASRKSDSNTGELFF	TGTGCCAGCCGAAAGTCAGATTCGAACACCGGGGAGCTGTTTTTT
16	TRBV6-2/TRBV6-3	TRBJ1-1	.	.	CASSYPPVFMNTEAFF	TGTGCCAGCAGTTACCCCCCGGTATTCATGAACACTGAAGCTTTCTTT
14	TRBV4-1	TRBJ1-5	.	.	CASSHTYSNQPQHF	TGCGCCAGCAGCCACACCTATAGCAATCAGCCCCAGCATTTT
14	TRBV18	TRBJ2-5	.	.	CASSPRQLQETQYF	TGTGCCAGCTCGCCACGACAGTTACAAGAGACCCAGTACTTC
17	TRBV5-6	TRBJ1-2	.	TRBD1	CASSFPDRLRPNYGYTF	TGTGCCAGCAGCTTTCCGGACAGGCTTAGGCCTAACTATGGCTACACCTTC
15	TRBV2	TRBJ1-2	.	TRBD1	CASSGQASANYGYTF	TGTGCCAGCAGCGGACAGGCTTCCGCCAACTATGGCTACACCTTC
15	TRBV4-3	TRBJ1-1	.	TRBD1	CASSRSTGGNTEAFF	TGCGCCAGCAGCCGTTCGACAGGGGGAAACACTGAAGCTTTCTTT
17	TRBV19	TRBJ1-6	.	TRBD1	CASSLSRTGGIGSPLHF	TGTGCCAGTAGTCTATCTCGGACAGGGGGCATCGGTTCACCCCTCCACTTT